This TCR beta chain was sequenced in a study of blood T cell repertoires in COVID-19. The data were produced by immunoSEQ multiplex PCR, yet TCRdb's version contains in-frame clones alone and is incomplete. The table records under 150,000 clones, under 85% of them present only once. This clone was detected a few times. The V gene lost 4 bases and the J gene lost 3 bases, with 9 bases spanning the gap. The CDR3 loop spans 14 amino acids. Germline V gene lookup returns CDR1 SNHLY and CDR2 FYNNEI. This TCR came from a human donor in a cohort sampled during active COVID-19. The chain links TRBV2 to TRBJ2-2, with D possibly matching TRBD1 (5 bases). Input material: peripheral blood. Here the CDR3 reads CASSVSGYTGELFF. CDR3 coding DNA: TGTGCCAGCAGTGTATCAGGGTACACCGGGGAGCTGTTTTTT.